A single sample gave rise to the 11 T cell receptor beta chains below, sequenced in a study of T cells in narcolepsy. The assay was immunoSEQ multiplex PCR, and TCRdb's table has in-frame clones only and misses some. The table records more than 30,000 clones, 83% of them present only once. The sample taken for sequencing was CD45RA- memory CD4+ T cells from PBMCs. These receptors all stem from a human donor with narcolepsy.

The genes are TRBV6-5 and TRBJ2-7; TRBD1 agrees at 12 bases. Trimming took 4 bases from V and 2 from J; bases not matched to a gene: 6. Germline CDR1 reads MNHEY; CDR2 reads SVGAGI. The CDR3 sequence is 16 residues long. CDR3 residues: CASSSVRDRGPYEQYF. CDR3 DNA: TGTGCCAGCAGTTCAGTCCGGGACAGGGGGCCCTACGAGCAGTACTTC.

The V call is TRBV6-5, the J call TRBJ1-2; D possibly corresponds to TRBD1 (5 bases). V was pared by 4 bases and J by 2 bases, with 14 bases between. Germline V gives CDR1 MNHEY, CDR2 SVGAGI. The CDR3 sequence is 15 residues long. The CDR3 DNA sequence: TGTGCCAGCAGTTTTGACAGAGGATTGAACTATGGCTACACCTTC. Its translation is CASSFDRGLNYGYTF.

This chain uses TRBV5-1 with TRBJ1-1; 8 bases align to TRBD1. V was pared by 1 base and J by 4 bases, with 6 bases of the junction left unmatched. The germline gives CDR1 SGHRS, CDR2 YFSETQ. This CDR3 region has 15 residues. CDR3 sequence: CASSLSTGGATEAFF. CDR3 DNA sequence: TGCGCCAGCAGCTTGTCCACAGGGGGGGCCACTGAAGCTTTCTTT.

This chain joins TRBV5-1 and TRBJ2-5, with 11 bases matching TRBD2. The V and J ends lost 4 bases and 0 bases, in that order; junction bases with no gene match: 8. CDR1 and CDR2 from the germline V gene are SGHRS and YFSETQ. CDR3 length: 17 amino acids. CDR3 nucleotides: TGCGCCAGCAGCCGCGGATCTAGCGGGGGGTACCAAGAGACCCAGTACTTC. It yields the protein CASSRGSSGGYQETQYF.

The V call is TRBV9, the J call TRBJ2-7; D could derive from TRBD1 or TRBD2 (6 bases each). The CDR3 runs 14 residues. From germline, CDR1 is SGDLS and CDR2 YYNGEE. Trimming took 4 bases from V and 5 from J, leaving 16 bases between them. CDR3 protein: CASSQGGTLNEQYF. The CDR3 bases are TGTGCCAGCAGCCAAGGAGGGACACTCAACGAGCAGTACTTC.

The rearrangement uses TRBV5-4 and TRBJ2-2; perhaps TRBD2 as D (5 bases). Trimming pared 0 bases from V and 4 bases from J, leaving 10 bases between. CDR1 and CDR2 (germline): SGHNT, YYREEE (reference sequence). The CDR3 extends over 15 amino acids. In DNA, the CDR3 is TGTGCCAGCAGCTTGGCCAGACGGGGCACCGGGGAGCTGTTTTTT. It yields the protein CASSLARRGTGELFF.

This chain links TRBV18 with TRBJ2-5; tentatively, D is TRBD2 (5 bases). Trimming left V 6 bases short and J 5 bases short, with 7 bases between. The CDR3 consists of 11 residues. In germline, CDR1 is KGHSH, CDR2 LQKENI. CDR3: CASSTGETQYF. The CDR3 nucleotides read TGTGCCAGCTCCACGGGGGAGACCCAGTACTTC.

The chain has TRBV10-3 and TRBJ1-1; D unresolved. CDR1 is ENHRY and CDR2 is SYGVKD in the germline V gene. Trimming stripped 10 bases from V and 1 base from J, with 13 bases between. CDR3 length: 13 amino acids. Written as DNA, the CDR3 is TGTGCCACCTCCAGAGAGGGGAACACTGAAGCTTTCTTT. This encodes CATSREGNTEAFF.

The chain carries TRBV10-3 and TRBJ2-2, with 9 bases aligning to TRBD1. In germline, CDR1 is ENHRY, CDR2 SYGVKD. Trimming cost V 10 bases and J 8 bases; bases outside gene matches: 5. The CDR3 extends over 12 amino acids. CDR3 in amino acids: CATGQGPGELFF. The CDR3 region has the DNA TGTGCCACCGGACAGGGGCCTGGGGAGCTGTTTTTT.

The J gene is TRBJ1-1, the V gene TRBV18; D ambiguous. This CDR3 comprises 15 residues. The germline V and J ends were trimmed by 0 bases and 1 base, with 9 bases remaining between them. Germline-derived CDR1 and CDR2 are KGHSH and LQKENI. CDR3 residues: CASSPPRARNTEAFF. In DNA, the CDR3 is TGTGCCAGCTCACCACCCCGGGCAAGGAACACTGAAGCTTTCTTT.

A word on this clone: Within the sample, other DNA sequences also encode this same CDR3. The V and J genes are TRBV10-3 and TRBJ1-1; 10 bases align to TRBD1. This CDR3 comprises 14 residues. In germline, CDR1 is ENHRY, CDR2 SYGVKD. Trimming removed 8 bases from V and 6 bases from J; junction bases left unmatched: 9. The DNA of the CDR3 is TGTGCCATCGGAGGACAGGGGGAGGGTGCTGAAGCTTTCTTT. This codes for CAIGGQGEGAEAFF.